Below, 28 T cell receptor beta chains from the same sample are listed, as sequenced in a study of cytomegalovirus exposure and HLA in healthy donors. The PCR was carried out with 60 Vbeta primers and 13 Jbeta primers. The data were produced by immunoSEQ multiplex PCR, yet TCRdb's version contains in-frame clones alone and is incomplete. The table includes over 150,000 clones, 85% detected once. Sequencing input: PBMCs. The receptors here all came from a boy younger than 10 in good health and CMV-seronegative.

This chain uses TRBV5-1 with TRBJ2-4; no firm D call. Looked up from germline, CDR1 is SGHRS and CDR2 is YFSETQ. This CDR3 contains 13 residues. Trimming removed 0 bases at V and 7 bases at J, with 8 bases between. The CDR3 loop reads CASSLGVENIQYF. The DNA for the CDR3 is TGCGCCAGCAGCTTGGGGGTGGAGAACATTCAGTACTTC.

The chain combines TRBV6-8 with TRBJ2-3, with 14 bases fitting TRBD2. The CDR3 runs to 17 residues. The trim removed 5 bases at V and 0 bases at J, leaving 4 bases unmatched. The germline CDR1 and CDR2 sequences are MNHGY and SAAAGT. CDR3 DNA sequence: TGTGCCAGCAGTAGGACTAGCGGGGGGCCGAGCACAGATACGCAGTATTTT. Translation gives CASSRTSGGPSTDTQYF.

The chain couples TRBV6-1 to TRBJ1-4, with 9 bases identical to TRBD1. Germline V gene data show CDR1 as MNHNS and CDR2 as SASEGT. This CDR3 is built from 13 residues. The V gene end was trimmed by 5 bases and the J gene end by 6 bases; junction bases not matched to a gene: 1. The CDR3 loop is CASSWTGDEKLFF. The CDR3 DNA reads as TGTGCCAGCAGTTGGACAGGGGATGAAAAACTGTTTTTT.

The chain employs TRBV27 and TRBJ2-2; 11 bases fit TRBD2. Unmatched junction bases numbered 10, after V lost 2 bases and J lost 5 bases. The CDR3 is 18 amino acids. Germline CDR1 is MNHEY and CDR2 is SMNVEV (reference sequence). DNA for the CDR3: TGTGCCAGCAGTTTAGATGATAGCGGGGGGGCGTTAACCGGGGAGCTGTTTTTT. This translates into CASSLDDSGGALTGELFF.

This clone was counted between two and nine times. V usage is TRBV27 and J usage is TRBJ1-6; 7 nucleotides match TRBD1. Trimming cost V 5 bases and J 4 bases; bases outside gene matches: 5. CDR1 MNHEY and CDR2 SMNVEV come from the germline V gene (reference sequence). This CDR3 contains 15 residues. The CDR3 is CASSPKTGYNSPLHF. The CDR3 region has the DNA TGTGCCAGCAGTCCGAAGACAGGGTATAATTCACCCCTCCACTTT.

This chain links TRBV7-9 with TRBJ1-1; a possible D gene is TRBD1 (5 bases). The CDR3 extends over 16 amino acids. Trimming stripped 5 bases from V and 3 bases from J, with 19 bases between. Germline loops: CDR1 SEHNR, CDR2 FQNEAQ (reference sequence). CDR3 in amino acids: CASSPLGTGGDTEAFF. CDR3 in DNA: TGTGCCAGCAGCCCGCTAGGGACGGGAGGAGACACTGAAGCTTTCTTT.

The chain joins TRBV19 to TRBJ2-3; 8 positions match TRBD2. The CDR3 covers 13 residues. V shed 11 bases and J 1 base; nucleotides not matched to a gene: 5. Per germline, CDR1 LNHDA and CDR2 SQIVND (reference sequence). The CDR3 here is CACKTSGTDTQYF. In DNA, the CDR3 is TGTGCCTGTAAGACTAGCGGCACAGATACGCAGTATTTT. Full variable domain (missing parts from reference TRBV19 and TRBJ2-3): DGGITQSPKYLFRKEGQNVTLSCEQNLNHDAMYWYRQDPGQGLRLIYYSQIVNDFQKGDIAEGYSVSREKKESFPLTVTSAQKNPTAFYLCACKTSGTDTQYFGPGTRLTVL.

V is TRBV18 and J is TRBJ2-7, with D tentatively TRBD1 (6 bases). V was clipped by 5 bases and J by 0 bases, with 8 bases between them. The V gene's germline CDR1 is KGHSH and CDR2 LQKENI. The CDR3 spans 13 residues. Written as DNA, the CDR3 is TGTGCCAGCTCATTGGGGGCCTCCTACGAGCAGTACTTC. Its protein product is CASSLGASYEQYF.

The chain employs TRBV5-1 and TRBJ2-7, with TRBD2 identical over 13 bases. From germline, CDR1 is SGHRS and CDR2 YFSETQ. V shed 5 bases and J 3 bases; nucleotides not matched to a gene: 5. The CDR3 has 15 residues. In DNA form, the CDR3 reads TGCGCCAGCAGAGCGGGACTAGCGGGGATCTACGAGCAGTACGTC. Translated, it gives CASRAGLAGIYEQYV.

This clone is a singleton in its sample. This rearrangement joins TRBV10-2 to TRBJ1-2, with D uncertain. Germline CDR1 and CDR2: WSHSY and SAAADI. Trimming removed 1 base at V and 4 bases at J, with 13 bases between. This CDR3 comprises 15 residues. The DNA of the CDR3 is TGCGCCAGCAGTGAGTACGTCGCTATGTCCTATGGCTACACCTTC. Translated, it gives CASSEYVAMSYGYTF.

The genes are TRBV7-9 and TRBJ2-4; 11 bases agree with TRBD2. The CDR3 consists of 17 residues. Germline loops: CDR1 SEHNR, CDR2 FQNEAQ (reference sequence). V lost 5 bases, J lost 0 bases, and 6 bases stayed unmatched. This CDR3 reads CASSPGLAGLAKNIQYF. DNA of the CDR3: TGTGCCAGCAGCCCCGGACTAGCGGGCCTAGCCAAAAACATTCAGTACTTC.

The chain recombines TRBV6-1 with TRBJ2-1, with 8 bases lining up with TRBD1. The CDR3 is 15 amino acids. The germline CDR1 and CDR2 sequences are MNHNS and SASEGT. Trimming cost V 4 bases and J 5 bases; bases outside gene matches: 7. In DNA form, the CDR3 reads TGTGCCAGCAGTGTGCTGGTGACAGGGGACAATGAGCAGTTCTTC. Its protein is CASSVLVTGDNEQFF.

The chain recombines TRBV7-2 with TRBJ2-7; unclear D gene. The germline CDR1 and CDR2 sequences are SGHTA and FQGNSA. Between the trimmed V and J ends, which lost 3 bases and 4 bases, there was a span of 16 bases. The CDR3 covers 15 residues. The CDR3 sequence is CASSLGHAVPYEQYV. The DNA of the CDR3 is TGTGCCAGCAGCTTGGGCCATGCTGTCCCTTACGAGCAGTACGTC.

The J gene is TRBJ2-5, the V gene TRBV11-2; a weak D match, TRBD1 (8 bases). V was clipped by 1 base and J by 5 bases, with 14 bases between them. From germline, CDR1 is SGHAT and CDR2 FQNNGV. CDR3 length: 15 amino acids. CDR3 amino acids: CASSLAGQGGETQYF. The CDR3 nucleotides read TGTGCCAGCAGCTTAGCCGGACAGGGAGGGGAGACCCAGTACTTC.

The chain has TRBV19 and TRBJ2-3; a possible D gene is TRBD2 (6 bases). The CDR3 sequence is 14 residues long. Germline V CDR1 and CDR2: LNHDA, SQIVND (reference sequence). V shed 7 bases and J shed 13 bases, with 24 bases lying between them. The CDR3: CASTSLGGTSEKYF. The CDR3 DNA reads as TGTGCCAGTACCTCACTGGGGGGTACTTCGGAAAAGTATTTT.

J is TRBJ2-1 and V is TRBV20-1, with D possibly matching TRBD2 (6 bases). Per the germline V gene, CDR1 is DFQATT and CDR2 is SNEGSKA (reference sequence). This CDR3 is built from 9 residues. The CDR3 protein is CSPEGEQFF. The CDR3 DNA reads TGCAGCCCGGAGGGTGAGCAGTTCTTC.

The V gene is TRBV28, the J gene TRBJ2-5, with 7 bases aligning to TRBD2. Germline V gives CDR1 MDHEN, CDR2 SYDVKM. V lost 7 bases and J lost 1; bases outside the gene matches: 6. The CDR3 runs 14 residues. The CDR3 protein is CASKLGGGQETQYF. Here the CDR3 DNA reads TGTGCCAGCAAATTAGGCGGGGGCCAAGAGACCCAGTACTTC.

CDR3 residues: CATSRDQGYSNQPQHF. CDR3 DNA: TGTGCCACCAGCAGAGATCAGGGATATAGCAATCAGCCCCAGCATTTT. The rearrangement joins TRBV15 to TRBJ1-5, with D tentatively TRBD1 (5 bases). The germline gives CDR1 LNHNV, CDR2 YYDKDF (reference sequence). Trimming left V 0 bases short and J 0 bases short, with 9 bases between. The CDR3 is 16 residues long. Full variable domain (outside the CDR3, taken from reference TRBV15 and TRBJ1-5): DAMVIQNPRYQVTQFGKPVTLSCSQTLNHNVMYWYQQKSSQAPKLLFHYYDKDFNNEADTPDNFQSRRPNTSFCFLDIRSPGLGDTAMYLCATSRDQGYSNQPQHFGDGTRLSIL.

The V call is TRBV7-8, the J call TRBJ2-3, with D possibly being TRBD2 (5 bases). The length of the CDR3 is 13 residues. The V and J ends lost 5 bases and 1 base respectively, with 7 bases between them. Germline V gives CDR1 SGHVS, CDR2 FQNEAQ. The CDR3 reads CASSHSGTDTQYF. The CDR3 coding sequence is TGTGCCAGCAGCCATAGCGGCACAGATACGCAGTATTTT. Using reference TRBV7-8 and TRBJ2-3 for the parts outside the CDR3, the full variable domain is GAGVSQSPRYKVAKRGQDVALRCDPISGHVSLFWYQQALGQGPEFLTYFQNEAQLDKSGLPSDRFFAERPEGSVSTLKIQRTQQEDSAVYLCASSHSGTDTQYFGPGTRLTVL.

The rearrangement links TRBV6-5 to TRBJ2-1, with TRBD1 matching 9 bases. The J segment lost 8 bases and the V segment lost 5 bases, leaving 7 bases of the junction unmatched. The CDR3 is 14 amino acids. The germline V gene has CDR1 MNHEY and CDR2 SVGAGI. CDR3 DNA: TGTGCCAGCAGTCGGGACAGGGTTTTCGATGAGCAGTTCTTC. It yields the protein CASSRDRVFDEQFF.

The chain recombines TRBV9 with TRBJ2-2; TRBD1 aligns across 7 bases. Germline V gene lookup returns CDR1 SGDLS and CDR2 YYNGEE. CDR3 length: 15 residues. V trimming: 1 base; J trimming: 0 bases; junction bases outside the gene matches: 0. As DNA, the CDR3 is TGTGCCAGCAGCGTACAGGGGGCGAACACCGGGGAGCTGTTTTTT. It is translated as CASSVQGANTGELFF. Supplemented by reference TRBV9 and TRBJ2-2, the full variable domain reads DSGVTQTPKHLITATGQRVTLRCSPRSGDLSVYWYQQSLDQGLQFLIQYYNGEERAKGNILERFSAQQFPDLHSELNLSSLELGDSALYFCASSVQGANTGELFFGEGSRLTVL.

The chain uses TRBV6-5 and TRBJ2-5; D possibly corresponds to TRBD1 (6 bases). V was shortened by 6 bases and J by 5 bases, with 16 bases between the two germline ends. Germline V gives CDR1 MNHEY, CDR2 SVGAGI. CDR3 length: 14 amino acids. CDR3 in amino acids: CASRILDDRETQYF. The CDR3 bases are TGTGCCAGCAGAATACTAGACGACAGGGAGACCCAGTACTTC.

The rearrangement uses TRBV7-9 and TRBJ2-2; possible D gene TRBD1, 7 bases. Germline CDR1 and CDR2: SEHNR and FQNEAQ (reference sequence). There are 17 residues in the CDR3. V dropped 6 bases and J dropped 0 bases, with 17 bases sitting between them. CDR3 DNA sequence: TGTGCCAGCAGAGACAGGGAGGCGGCAGCGAACACCGGGGAGCTGTTTTTT. Protein product: CASRDREAAANTGELFF.

The genes are TRBV5-1 and TRBJ2-1, with 7 nucleotides matching TRBD2. This CDR3 is built from 13 residues. CDR1 and CDR2 (germline): SGHRS, YFSETQ. With 4 bases clipped from V and 6 bases from J, the junction kept 4 bases outside the gene matches. CDR3 amino acids: CASSGEGPNEQFF. Here the CDR3 DNA reads TGCGCCAGCAGCGGGGAGGGGCCCAATGAGCAGTTCTTC.

J is TRBJ1-1 and V is TRBV5-1, with TRBD1 as a possible D gene (5 bases). CDR1 and CDR2 from the germline V gene are SGHRS and YFSETQ. V lost 4 bases to trimming and J lost 0 bases, with 13 bases between them. The CDR3 covers 15 residues. The CDR3 spells CASSLMGGLNTEAFF. As DNA, the CDR3 is TGCGCCAGCAGCCTAATGGGGGGGTTGAACACTGAAGCTTTCTTT. The full variable domain, rest sourced from reference TRBV5-1 and TRBJ1-1, is KAGVTQTPRYLIKTRGQQVTLSCSPISGHRSVSWYQQTPGQGLQFLFEYFSETQRNKGNFPGRFSGRQFSNSRSEMNVSTLELGDSALYLCASSLMGGLNTEAFFGQGTRLTVV.

The chain combines TRBV29-1 with TRBJ1-2; 8 positions match TRBD1. This CDR3 is 14 amino acids long. CDR1 is SQVTM and CDR2 is ANQGSEA in the germline V gene. V dropped 0 bases and J dropped 3; count of bases not matched to a gene: 3. CDR3: CSVEEDRDDYGYTF. The CDR3 bases are TGCAGCGTTGAAGAGGACAGGGACGACTATGGCTACACCTTC.

This chain connects TRBV28 to TRBJ2-7; 10 bases agree with TRBD2. J was trimmed by 3 bases and V by 4 bases; bases with no gene match: 12. CDR3 length: 17 amino acids. In germline, CDR1 is MDHEN, CDR2 SYDVKM. The DNA for the CDR3 is TGTGCCAGCAGTTCCCCCAAGGCTAGCGGGAGAGTCTACGAGCAGTACTTC. Amino acid sequence: CASSSPKASGRVYEQYF. The variable domain in full, completed from reference TRBV28 and TRBJ2-7, reads DVKVTQSSRYLVKRTGEKVFLECVQDMDHENMFWYRQDPGLGLRLIYFSYDVKMKEKGDIPEGYSVSREKKERFSLILESASTNQTSMYLCASSSPKASGRVYEQYFGPGTRLTVT.

The chain joins TRBV18 to TRBJ2-3; TRBD1 matches 9 bases. J gave up 4 bases and V 2 bases, and 7 bases lay outside the gene matches. This CDR3 has 16 residues. The V gene's germline CDR1 is KGHSH and CDR2 LQKENI. CDR3 nucleotides: TGTGCCAGCTCACCAACCGGGACAGGGTATCCAGATACGCAGTATTTT. Translated: CASSPTGTGYPDTQYF.